A single sample is the source of the 21 T cell receptor beta chains below, sequenced in a study of control samples from healthy donors and cancer patients. This table comes from immunoSEQ multiplex PCR, and its TCRdb copy is limited to in-frame clones, with some not included. The top ten clones hold less than 4% of a sample with 50,000 or so clones, 70% to 90% of them seen once. Sample: blood. Receptor source: a man aged 50-60 years in good health.

This clone was seen only a few times. V and J are TRBV5-4 and TRBJ2-7, with 7 bases matching TRBD2. CDR3 size: 15 residues. J was trimmed by 0 bases and V by 5 bases; bases with no gene match: 8. Germline V gives CDR1 SGHNT, CDR2 YYREEE (reference sequence). CDR3 bases: TGTGCCAGCAGTCATTCGGGGGAGGGCTCCTACGAGCAGTACTTC. This encodes CASSHSGEGSYEQYF.

The V and J genes are TRBV2 and TRBJ2-3; D possibly corresponds to TRBD1 (6 bases). V lost 4 bases and J lost 2, with 16 bases in between. Germline CDR1 SNHLY, CDR2 FYNNEI. The CDR3 runs to 16 residues. CDR3 region: CASSARGFKNTDTQYF. CDR3 nucleotide sequence: TGTGCCAGCAGTGCTAGGGGGTTTAAAAACACAGATACGCAGTATTTT.

V gene TRBV12-3 or TRBV12-4 combines with J gene TRBJ1-1; D ambiguous. The V and J ends lost 8 bases and 5 bases respectively, with 9 bases between them. The CDR3 sequence is 11 residues long. CDR3 sequence: CASGRWTEAFF. The CDR3 DNA sequence: TGTGCCAGCGGGCGGTGGACTGAAGCTTTCTTT.

This clone has more than one count but fewer than ten. V is TRBV27 and J is TRBJ2-3, with TRBD1 matching 8 bases. CDR3 length: 14 residues. V shed 6 bases and J 0 bases; nucleotides not matched to a gene: 2. Germline CDR1 is MNHEY and CDR2 is SMNVEV (reference sequence). The DNA of the CDR3 is TGTGCCAGCAGATGGGACAGGAGCACAGATACGCAGTATTTT. It specifies CASRWDRSTDTQYF.

The rearrangement uses TRBV24-1 and TRBJ2-3; the D gene is possibly TRBD1 (5 bases). The CDR3 loop spans 15 amino acids. Trimming shortened V by 6 bases and J by 0 bases, and 12 bases separated the two germline ends. The V gene's germline CDR1 is KGHDR and CDR2 SFDVKD. Here the CDR3 reads CATSSPGISTDTQYF. The CDR3 DNA is TGTGCCACCAGTTCCCCAGGGATTAGCACAGATACGCAGTATTTT.

The CDR3 DNA follows: TGTGCCAGCAGTTTTTTGACTAGCGGGAGAGCGTACTTC. As protein: CASSFLTSGRAYF. The chain is built from TRBV12-3 or TRBV12-4 and TRBJ2-7; 12 nucleotides align to TRBD2. This CDR3 is built from 13 residues. V was clipped by 3 bases and J by 12 bases; unmatched bases: 6.

V usage is TRBV5-1 and J usage is TRBJ2-5; 7 positions match TRBD2. The germline gives CDR1 SGHRS, CDR2 YFSETQ. Trimming removed 5 bases from V and 5 bases from J; junction bases left unmatched: 6. This CDR3 is 13 amino acids long. CDR3: CASRPAGIETQYF. CDR3 coding DNA: TGCGCCAGCAGGCCAGCGGGAATCGAGACCCAGTACTTC. The complete variable domain, with remaining parts taken from reference TRBV5-1 and TRBJ2-5, reads KAGVTQTPRYLIKTRGQQVTLSCSPISGHRSVSWYQQTPGQGLQFLFEYFSETQRNKGNFPGRFSGRQFSNSRSEMNVSTLELGDSALYLCASRPAGIETQYFGPGTRLLVL.

This chain connects TRBV7-2 to TRBJ2-7; D is undetermined. CDR3 length: 14 amino acids. V dropped 6 bases and J dropped 5 bases, with 17 bases sitting between them. Germline lookup yields CDR1 SGHTA and CDR2 FQGNSA. The DNA for the CDR3 is TGTGCCAGCAGACCCTCTAGGGTGTTCGACGAGCAGTACTTC. It translates to CASRPSRVFDEQYF.

This clone was observed once. This rearrangement joins TRBV10-3 to TRBJ2-7; D not resolved. CDR1 and CDR2 (germline): ENHRY, SYGVKD. V lost 2 bases and J 3 bases, leaving 17 bases between the germline ends. This CDR3 region has 16 residues. The CDR3 loop reads CAISETTSGPLYEQYF. CDR3 DNA sequence: TGTGCCATCAGTGAGACGACTTCCGGGCCCCTCTACGAGCAGTACTTC.

The V call is TRBV6-5, the J call TRBJ2-1; D uncertain. Germline values: CDR1 MNHEY, CDR2 SVGAGI. The CDR3 sequence is 12 residues long. The V end was cut by 7 bases, the J end by 1 base, with 5 bases between. The CDR3 sequence is CASTPSYNEQFF. The CDR3 coding sequence is TGTGCCAGCACTCCGTCCTACAATGAGCAGTTCTTC.

By sample fraction, this clone is large. The V gene is TRBV2, the J gene TRBJ1-5; unclear D gene. Trimming cost V 8 bases and J 0 bases, with 11 bases left between them. The CDR3 extends over 14 amino acids. Looked up from germline, CDR1 is SNHLY and CDR2 is FYNNEI. The CDR3 is CASSEPHSNQPQHF. The CDR3 DNA reads as TGTGCCAGCTCAGAGCCTCATAGCAATCAGCCCCAGCATTTT.

This rearrangement joins TRBV24-1 to TRBJ1-5, with a tentative D call TRBD1 (5 bases). The germline CDR1 and CDR2 sequences are KGHDR and SFDVKD. The V and J ends lost 9 bases and 6 bases respectively, with 11 bases between them. This CDR3 contains 12 residues. This chain's CDR3 is CATAGIGQPQHF. In nucleotides, the CDR3 is TGTGCCACCGCAGGGATCGGTCAGCCCCAGCATTTT.

The chain links TRBV18 to TRBJ2-2; D is uncertain. V was trimmed by 3 bases and J by 1 base, leaving 12 bases between them. The V gene's germline CDR1 is KGHSH and CDR2 LQKENI. The CDR3 runs 16 residues. DNA of the CDR3: TGTGCCAGCTCACCTCCTACGGGCGGGAACACCGGGGAGCTGTTTTTT. Translated, it gives CASSPPTGGNTGELFF.

The genes are TRBV24-1 and TRBJ1-1, with a weak D call TRBD1 (5 bases). Trimming removed 3 bases at V and 4 bases at J, with 14 bases between. CDR3 length: 15 amino acids. CDR1 is KGHDR, CDR2 SFDVKD, per germline. DNA for the CDR3: TGTGCCACCAGTGATCCTATGGGGGGGGGCACTGAAGCTTTCTTT. Amino acids: CATSDPMGGGTEAFF.

The chain employs TRBV28 and TRBJ1-3; D gene uncertain. CDR1 and CDR2 from the germline V gene are MDHEN and SYDVKM. V was trimmed by 3 bases and J by 0 bases, leaving 15 bases between them. This CDR3 contains 17 residues. CDR3 sequence: CASSLSESVYSGNTIYF. CDR3 coding DNA: TGTGCCAGCAGTTTGTCGGAGTCCGTCTACTCTGGAAACACCATATATTTT. Full variable domain (remainder filled in from reference TRBV28 and TRBJ1-3): DVKVTQSSRYLVKRTGEKVFLECVQDMDHENMFWYRQDPGLGLRLIYFSYDVKMKEKGDIPEGYSVSREKKERFSLILESASTNQTSMYLCASSLSESVYSGNTIYFGEGSWLTVV.

The chain carries TRBV29-1 and TRBJ2-3; D tentatively fits TRBD1 or TRBD2 (6 bases each). Germline values: CDR1 SQVTM, CDR2 ANQGSEA. This CDR3 has 13 amino acids. The V end lost 3 bases, the J end lost 8 bases, and 15 bases lay between the germline ends. The DNA for the CDR3 is TGCAGCGTTGAGATACAGGGAGGTGTTACGCAGTATTTT. Translated, it gives CSVEIQGGVTQYF.

The V and J genes are TRBV5-6 and TRBJ2-7; D call uncertain. The CDR3 sequence is 11 residues long. V was cut by 4 bases and J by 6 bases, with 8 bases left in between. The germline V gene encodes CDR1 SGHDT and CDR2 YYEEEE. CDR3 nucleotides: TGTGCCAGCAGCCTCCTTGTCGAGCAGTACTTC. This sequence encodes CASSLLVEQYF.

This clone was observed once. The CDR3, as DNA: TGTGCCAGCAGCCCTCAGGGTGCCGGAAACACCATATATTTT. Its protein product is CASSPQGAGNTIYF. V gene TRBV7-3 combines with J gene TRBJ1-3; D possibly corresponds to TRBD1 (5 bases). In germline, CDR1 is SGHTA, CDR2 FQGTGA. V was cut by 5 bases and J by 4 bases, with 12 bases left in between. The CDR3 has 14 amino acids.

The chain is built from TRBV27 and TRBJ2-7; 7 positions agree with TRBD1. Germline V gene data show CDR1 as MNHEY and CDR2 as SMNVEV (reference sequence). V shed 8 bases and J 3 bases; nucleotides not matched to a gene: 7. The CDR3 consists of 13 residues. The CDR3 is CASRRDSYYEQYF. The CDR3 DNA reads as TGTGCCAGCCGCCGGGACAGCTACTACGAGCAGTACTTC.

This chain links TRBV6-1 with TRBJ2-7, with D tentatively TRBD1 or TRBD2 (5 bases each). This CDR3 spans 15 amino acids. Germline CDR1 reads MNHNS; CDR2 reads SASEGT. V was cut by 1 base and J by 0 bases, with 10 bases left in between. In nucleotides, the CDR3 is TGTGCCAGCAGTGAAGGTTCAGGGAGCTCCTACGAGCAGTACTTC. Amino acid sequence: CASSEGSGSSYEQYF.

This CDR3 is CASRSGQFNEKLFF. The CDR3 DNA reads as TGTGCCAGCAGATCGGGACAGTTTAATGAAAAACTGTTTTTT. The rearrangement joins TRBV28 to TRBJ1-4; TRBD1 agrees at 7 bases. The CDR3 has 14 amino acids. V lost 6 bases and J lost 4; bases outside the gene matches: 5. Germline CDR1 MDHEN, CDR2 SYDVKM. Filled out from reference TRBV28 and TRBJ1-4, the complete variable domain reads DVKVTQSSRYLVKRTGEKVFLECVQDMDHENMFWYRQDPGLGLRLIYFSYDVKMKEKGDIPEGYSVSREKKERFSLILESASTNQTSMYLCASRSGQFNEKLFFGSGTQLSVL.